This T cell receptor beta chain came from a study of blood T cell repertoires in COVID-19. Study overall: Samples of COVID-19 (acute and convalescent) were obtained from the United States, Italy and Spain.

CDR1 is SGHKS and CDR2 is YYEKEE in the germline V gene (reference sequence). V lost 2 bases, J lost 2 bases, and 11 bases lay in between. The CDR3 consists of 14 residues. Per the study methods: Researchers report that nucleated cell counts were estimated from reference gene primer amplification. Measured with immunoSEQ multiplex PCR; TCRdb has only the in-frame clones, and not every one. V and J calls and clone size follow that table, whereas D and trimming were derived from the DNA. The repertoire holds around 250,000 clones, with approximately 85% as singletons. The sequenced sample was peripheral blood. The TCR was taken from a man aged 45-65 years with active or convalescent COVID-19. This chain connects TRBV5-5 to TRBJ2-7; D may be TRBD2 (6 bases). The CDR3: CASSFPTSPYEQYF. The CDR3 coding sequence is TGTGCCAGCAGCTTTCCAACTAGCCCCTACGAGCAGTACTTC.